Shown below are 7 T cell receptor beta chains from a single sample sequenced in a study of graft-versus-host responses after intestinal transplantation. Their recognized antigens are unknown. The data were produced by immunoSEQ multiplex PCR, yet TCRdb's version contains in-frame clones alone and is incomplete. The sample shows 65,000 to 85,000 clones, roughly 91% of them seen only once. The sample in question was unstimulated CD8+ T cells sorted from spleen or lymph node cells, obtained before transplant. These receptor sequences come from a human donor who was the organ donor for an intestinal transplant.

This clone was found a few times. This chain links TRBV4-1 with TRBJ2-7; D gene uncertain. In germline, CDR1 is MGHRA, CDR2 YSYEKL. Deletions cut 1 base from V and 1 base from J, with 8 bases between. The CDR3 totals 14 residues. In DNA form, the CDR3 reads TGCGCCAGCAGCCAAGGTGGGGAATCCTACGAGCAGTACTTC. Translated: CASSQGGESYEQYF.

A single count supports this clone. V is TRBV30 and J is TRBJ1-1, with 7 bases lining up with TRBD1. Germline V CDR1 and CDR2: GTSNPN, SVGIG (reference sequence). The CDR3 runs to 12 residues. Germline trimming cut 8 bases from V and 4 bases from J; bases unmatched to any gene: 7. The CDR3 region is CALQGMSTEAFF. CDR3 nucleotides: TGTGCCCTACAGGGGATGTCCACTGAAGCTTTCTTT.

As for this clone: Within the sample, other DNA sequences also encode this same CDR3. The rearrangement joins TRBV5-1 to TRBJ2-7; no definite D call. CDR1 is SGHRS and CDR2 is YFSETQ in the germline V gene. V gave up 0 bases and J gave up 4 bases, with 5 bases separating them. This CDR3 is 12 amino acids long. The CDR3 DNA follows: TGCGCCAGCAGCTTGGTAGGATACGAGCAGTACTTC. Encoded protein: CASSLVGYEQYF.

The rearrangement links TRBV19 to TRBJ2-1; TRBD1 matches 8 bases. The CDR3 contains 13 residues. CDR1 is LNHDA, CDR2 SQIVND, per germline (reference sequence). The CDR3 sequence: CSRKDRVLNEQFF. The CDR3 coding sequence is TGTTCAAGAAAGGACAGGGTGTTGAATGAGCAGTTCTTC.

This clone appeared once. The V and J genes are TRBV19 and TRBJ1-2, with D perhaps TRBD1 (5 bases). CDR1 LNHDA and CDR2 SQIVND come from the germline V gene (reference sequence). V was cut by 7 bases and J by 4 bases, with 22 bases left in between. CDR3 size: 16 residues. CDR3 residues: CASIPSAVGAGYGYTF. Here the CDR3 DNA reads TGTGCCAGTATTCCCTCCGCTGTAGGGGCCGGCTATGGCTACACCTTC.

There are a few counts of this clone. The chain carries TRBV7-9 and TRBJ2-7, with a tentative D call TRBD1 (6 bases). The germline V gene encodes CDR1 SEHNR and CDR2 FQNEAQ (reference sequence). V was cut by 5 bases and J by 0 bases, with 14 bases left in between. This CDR3 is built from 15 residues. CDR3 loop: CASSHTGNPSYEQYF. The CDR3 DNA sequence: TGTGCCAGCAGCCACACAGGGAATCCCTCCTACGAGCAGTACTTC.

The chain carries TRBV11-2 and TRBJ1-2; 12 bases map to TRBD1. This CDR3 has 15 residues. CDR1 is SGHAT and CDR2 is FQNNGV in the germline V gene. V shed 5 bases and J 4 bases; nucleotides not matched to a gene: 5. The DNA of the CDR3 is TGTGCCAGCAGCCCAGGGACAGGGGGCTTCTATGGCTACACCTTC. Protein product: CASSPGTGGFYGYTF. Drawing the rest from reference TRBV11-2 and TRBJ1-2, the complete variable domain is EAGVAQSPRYKIIEKRQSVAFWCNPISGHATLYWYQQILGQGPKLLIQFQNNGVVDDSQLPKDRFSAERLKGVDSTLKIQPAKLEDSAVYLCASSPGTGGFYGYTFGSGTRLTVV.